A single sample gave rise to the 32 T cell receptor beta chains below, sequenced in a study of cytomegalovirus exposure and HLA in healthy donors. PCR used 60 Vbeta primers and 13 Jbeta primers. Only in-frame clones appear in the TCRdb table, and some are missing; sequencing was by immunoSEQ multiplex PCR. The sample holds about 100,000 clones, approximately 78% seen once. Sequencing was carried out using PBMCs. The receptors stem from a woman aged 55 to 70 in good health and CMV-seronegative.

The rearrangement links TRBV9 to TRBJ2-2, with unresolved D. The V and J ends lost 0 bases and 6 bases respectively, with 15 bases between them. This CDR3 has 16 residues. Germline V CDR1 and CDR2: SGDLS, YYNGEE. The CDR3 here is CASSVATESNAGELFF. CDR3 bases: TGTGCCAGCAGCGTAGCTACCGAATCAAACGCCGGGGAGCTGTTTTTT.

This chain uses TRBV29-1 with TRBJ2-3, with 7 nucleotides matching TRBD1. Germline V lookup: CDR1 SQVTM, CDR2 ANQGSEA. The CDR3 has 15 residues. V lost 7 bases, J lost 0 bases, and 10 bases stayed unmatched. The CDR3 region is CSGEGGPGSTDTQYF. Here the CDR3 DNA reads TGCAGCGGCGAAGGGGGCCCAGGAAGCACAGATACGCAGTATTTT.

Here the CDR3 reads CASSYRGYGYTF. CDR3 bases: TGTGCCAGCAGTTACAGGGGCTATGGCTACACCTTC. This sequence joins TRBV9 and TRBJ1-2; 7 bases are a match to TRBD1. With 5 bases clipped from V and 4 bases from J, the junction kept 2 bases outside the gene matches. Germline CDR1 is SGDLS and CDR2 is YYNGEE. The CDR3 length is 12 residues.

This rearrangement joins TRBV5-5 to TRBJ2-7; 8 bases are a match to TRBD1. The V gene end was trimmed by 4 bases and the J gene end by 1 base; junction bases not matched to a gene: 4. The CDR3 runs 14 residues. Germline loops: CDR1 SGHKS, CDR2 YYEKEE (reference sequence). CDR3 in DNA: TGTGCCAGCAGCCCAGGGGGCGTTTCCTACGAGCAGTACTTC. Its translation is CASSPGGVSYEQYF.

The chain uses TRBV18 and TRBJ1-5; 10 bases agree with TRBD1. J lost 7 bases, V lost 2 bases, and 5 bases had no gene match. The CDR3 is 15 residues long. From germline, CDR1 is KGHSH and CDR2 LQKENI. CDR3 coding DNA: TGTGCCAGCTCACCAGAGACAGGGGGCGAACAGCCCCAGCATTTT. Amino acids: CASSPETGGEQPQHF.

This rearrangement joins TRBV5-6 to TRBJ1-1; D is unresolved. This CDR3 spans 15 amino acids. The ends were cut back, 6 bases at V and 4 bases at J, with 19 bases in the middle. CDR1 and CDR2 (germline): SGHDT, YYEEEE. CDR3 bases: TGTGCCAGCACCCCCTCTGTGACCGCAGGCACTGAAGCTTTCTTT. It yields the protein CASTPSVTAGTEAFF.

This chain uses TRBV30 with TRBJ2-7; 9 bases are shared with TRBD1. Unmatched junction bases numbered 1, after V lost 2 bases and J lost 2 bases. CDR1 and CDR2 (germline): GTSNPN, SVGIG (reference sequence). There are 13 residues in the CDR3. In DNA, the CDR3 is TGTGCCTGGAGTACAGGGGGCCCCTACGAGCAGTACTTC. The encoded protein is CAWSTGGPYEQYF.

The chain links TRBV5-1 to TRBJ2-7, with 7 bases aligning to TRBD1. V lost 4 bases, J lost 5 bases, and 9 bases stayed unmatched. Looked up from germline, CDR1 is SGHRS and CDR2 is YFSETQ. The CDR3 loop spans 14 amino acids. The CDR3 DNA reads TGCGCCAGCAGCGAGCGACAGGGTTCGGACGAGCAGTACTTC. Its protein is CASSERQGSDEQYF.

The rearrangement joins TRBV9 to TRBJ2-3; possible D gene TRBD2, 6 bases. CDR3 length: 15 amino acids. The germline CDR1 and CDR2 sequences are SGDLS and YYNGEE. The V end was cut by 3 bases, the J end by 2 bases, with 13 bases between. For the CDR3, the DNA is TGTGCCAGCAGCGAAGGCGGGGTGGTCACAGATACGCAGTATTTT. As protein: CASSEGGVVTDTQYF. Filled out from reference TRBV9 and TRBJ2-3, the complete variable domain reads DSGVTQTPKHLITATGQRVTLRCSPRSGDLSVYWYQQSLDQGLQFLIQYYNGEERAKGNILERFSAQQFPDLHSELNLSSLELGDSALYFCASSEGGVVTDTQYFGPGTRLTVL.

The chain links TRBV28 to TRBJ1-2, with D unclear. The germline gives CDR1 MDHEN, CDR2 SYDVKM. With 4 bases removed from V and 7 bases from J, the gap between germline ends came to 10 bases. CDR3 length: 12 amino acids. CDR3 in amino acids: CASSYGGGGYTF. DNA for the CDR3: TGTGCCAGCAGTTACGGCGGCGGTGGCTACACCTTC.

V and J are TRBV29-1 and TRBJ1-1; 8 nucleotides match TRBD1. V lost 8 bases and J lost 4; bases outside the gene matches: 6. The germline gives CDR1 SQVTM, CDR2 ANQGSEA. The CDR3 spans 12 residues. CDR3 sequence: CSSRTGPTEAFF. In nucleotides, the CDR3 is TGCAGCTCGCGGACAGGGCCCACTGAAGCTTTCTTT.

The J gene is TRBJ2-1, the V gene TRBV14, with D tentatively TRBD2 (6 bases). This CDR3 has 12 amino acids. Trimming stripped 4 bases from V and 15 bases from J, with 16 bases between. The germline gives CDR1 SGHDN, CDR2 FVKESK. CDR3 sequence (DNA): TGTGCCAGCAGCCTTTGGGACTCCAACGTGTTCTTC. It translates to CASSLWDSNVFF.

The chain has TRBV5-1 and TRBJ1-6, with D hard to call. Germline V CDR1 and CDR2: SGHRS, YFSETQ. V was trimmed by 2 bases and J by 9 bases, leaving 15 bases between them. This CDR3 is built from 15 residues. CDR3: CASSFNTEIGSPLHF. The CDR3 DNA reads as TGCGCCAGCAGCTTTAACACAGAAATTGGTTCACCCCTCCACTTT.

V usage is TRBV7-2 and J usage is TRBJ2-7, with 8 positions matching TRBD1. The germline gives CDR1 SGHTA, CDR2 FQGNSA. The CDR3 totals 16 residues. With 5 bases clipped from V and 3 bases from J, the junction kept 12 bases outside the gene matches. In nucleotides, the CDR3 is TGTGCCAGCAGCGCGGACAGGGTACGCTCCGGCTACGAGCAGTACTTC. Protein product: CASSADRVRSGYEQYF.

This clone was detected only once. The CDR3 region has the DNA TGTGCCAGCAGCCAACCCGGGACTAGCGGGGGGGTTTACAATGAGCAGTTCTTC. This sequence encodes CASSQPGTSGGVYNEQFF. The V and J genes are TRBV7-9 and TRBJ2-1; 16 bases match TRBD2. Trimming at V came to 5 bases and at J to 4 bases, leaving 8 bases not matched to a gene. The CDR3 spans 18 residues. Germline CDR1 SEHNR, CDR2 FQNEAQ (reference sequence).

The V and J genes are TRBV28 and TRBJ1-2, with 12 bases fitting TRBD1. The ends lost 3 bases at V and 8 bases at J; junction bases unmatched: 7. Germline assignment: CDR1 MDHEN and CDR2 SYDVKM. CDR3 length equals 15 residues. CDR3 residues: CASSFGGTGGVGYTF. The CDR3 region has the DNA TGTGCCAGCAGTTTTGGGGGGACAGGGGGCGTGGGCTACACCTTC.

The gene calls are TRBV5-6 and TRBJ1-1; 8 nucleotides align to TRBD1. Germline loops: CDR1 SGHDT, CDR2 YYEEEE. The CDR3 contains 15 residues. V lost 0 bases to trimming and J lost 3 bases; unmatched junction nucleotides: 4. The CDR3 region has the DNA TGTGCCAGCAGCTTGGGACAGGGGAGGTACACTGAAGCTTTCTTT. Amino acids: CASSLGQGRYTEAFF.

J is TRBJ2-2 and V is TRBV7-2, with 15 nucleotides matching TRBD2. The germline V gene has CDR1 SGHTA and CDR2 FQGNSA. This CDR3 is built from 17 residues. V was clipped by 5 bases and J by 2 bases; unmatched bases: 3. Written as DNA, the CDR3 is TGTGCCAGCAGCCGGACTAGCGGGGGGGAAAACACCGGGGAGCTGTTTTTT. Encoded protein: CASSRTSGGENTGELFF.

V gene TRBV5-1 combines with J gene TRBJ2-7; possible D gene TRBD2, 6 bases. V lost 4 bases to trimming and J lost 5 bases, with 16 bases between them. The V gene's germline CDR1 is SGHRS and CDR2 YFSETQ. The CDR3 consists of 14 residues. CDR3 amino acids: CASSPGEWGDEQYF. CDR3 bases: TGCGCCAGCAGCCCGGGGGAGTGGGGTGACGAGCAGTACTTC.

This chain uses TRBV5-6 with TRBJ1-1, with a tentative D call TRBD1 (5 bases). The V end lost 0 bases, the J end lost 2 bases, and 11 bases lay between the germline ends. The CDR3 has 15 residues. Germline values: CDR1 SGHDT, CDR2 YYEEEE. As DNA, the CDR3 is TGTGCCAGCAGCTTGGCCGGCAGGGTCAACACTGAAGCTTTCTTT. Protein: CASSLAGRVNTEAFF.

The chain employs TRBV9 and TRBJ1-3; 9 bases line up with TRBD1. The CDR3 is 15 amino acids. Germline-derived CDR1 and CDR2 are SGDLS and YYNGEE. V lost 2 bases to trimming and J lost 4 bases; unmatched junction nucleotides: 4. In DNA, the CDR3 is TGTGCCAGCAGCGTCGGGACAGGGACGGGAAACACCATATATTTT. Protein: CASSVGTGTGNTIYF.

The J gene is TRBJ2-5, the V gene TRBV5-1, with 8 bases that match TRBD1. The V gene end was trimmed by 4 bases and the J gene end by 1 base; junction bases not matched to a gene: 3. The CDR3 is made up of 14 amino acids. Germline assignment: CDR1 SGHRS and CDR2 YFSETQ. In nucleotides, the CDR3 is TGCGCCAGCAGCGTGGGGACAGGCCAAGAGACCCAGTACTTC. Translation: CASSVGTGQETQYF.

Here the CDR3 DNA reads TGTGCCAGTAGTCCTACAGGGGTGGGCAATGAAAAACTGTTTTTT. Encoded protein: CASSPTGVGNEKLFF. This chain uses TRBV19 with TRBJ1-4; 7 bases align to TRBD1. The CDR3 sequence is 15 residues long. The ends lost 5 bases at V and 5 bases at J; junction bases unmatched: 8. In germline, CDR1 is LNHDA, CDR2 SQIVND (reference sequence).

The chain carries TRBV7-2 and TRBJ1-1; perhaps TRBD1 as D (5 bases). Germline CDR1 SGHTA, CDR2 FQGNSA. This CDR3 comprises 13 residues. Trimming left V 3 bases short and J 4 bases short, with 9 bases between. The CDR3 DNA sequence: TGTGCCAGCAGCTTCGCAGGGCCCACTGAAGCTTTCTTT. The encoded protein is CASSFAGPTEAFF. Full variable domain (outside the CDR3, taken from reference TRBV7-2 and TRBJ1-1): GAGVSQSPSNKVTEKGKDVELRCDPISGHTALYWYRQSLGQGLEFLIYFQGNSAPDKSGLPSDRFSAERTGGSVSTLTIQRTQQEDSAVYLCASSFAGPTEAFFGQGTRLTVV.

This CDR3 reads CASSLYQGADEQYF. CDR3 sequence (DNA): TGTGCCAGCAGCTTGTACCAGGGGGCCGACGAGCAGTACTTC. V and J are TRBV11-2 and TRBJ2-7; 8 bases match TRBD1. Unmatched junction bases numbered 6, after V lost 3 bases and J lost 5 bases. Germline lookup yields CDR1 SGHAT and CDR2 FQNNGV. CDR3 length: 14 amino acids.

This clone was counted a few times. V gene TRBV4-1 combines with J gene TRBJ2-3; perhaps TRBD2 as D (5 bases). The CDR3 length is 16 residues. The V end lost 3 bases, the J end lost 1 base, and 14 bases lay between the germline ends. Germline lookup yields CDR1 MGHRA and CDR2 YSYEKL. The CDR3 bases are TGCGCCAGCAGCCATCCGGACTCCGGGGGCACAGATACGCAGTATTTT. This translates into CASSHPDSGGTDTQYF.

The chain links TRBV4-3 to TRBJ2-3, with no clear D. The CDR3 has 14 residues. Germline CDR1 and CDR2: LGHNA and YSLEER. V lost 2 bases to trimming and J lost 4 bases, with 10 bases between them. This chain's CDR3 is CASSQRMGSDTQYF. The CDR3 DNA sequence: TGCGCCAGCAGCCAACGGATGGGCTCAGATACGCAGTATTTT.

The CDR3, as DNA: TGCAGTGCCAGTAAAACGGCTTTCTTT. It codes for CSASKTAFF. The rearrangement links TRBV20-1 to TRBJ1-1; unclear D gene. The CDR3 is made up of 9 amino acids. The germline V gene encodes CDR1 DFQATT and CDR2 SNEGSKA (reference sequence). V lost 6 bases, J lost 11 bases, and 10 bases lay in between.

The CDR3 nucleotides read TGTGCCAGCAGCTTGGATAGCGGGGGTGAGGCCCAGTACTTC. Translation: CASSLDSGGEAQYF. This rearrangement joins TRBV5-4 to TRBJ2-5; 9 bases are a match to TRBD2. Germline values: CDR1 SGHNT, CDR2 YYREEE (reference sequence). V shed 0 bases and J 9 bases; nucleotides not matched to a gene: 6. CDR3 length: 14 residues. Variable domain in full (rest from reference TRBV5-4 and TRBJ2-5): ETGVTQSPTHLIKTRGQQVTLRCSSQSGHNTVSWYQQALGQGPQFIFQYYREEENGRGNFPPRFSGLQFPNYSSELNVNALELDDSALYLCASSLDSGGEAQYFGPGTRLLVL.

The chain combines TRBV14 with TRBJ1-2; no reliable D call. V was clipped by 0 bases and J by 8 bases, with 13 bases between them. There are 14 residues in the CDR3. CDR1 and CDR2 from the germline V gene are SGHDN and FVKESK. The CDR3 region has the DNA TGTGCCAGCAGCCAAGATCCTTTCCGCGGGGGCTACACCTTC. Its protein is CASSQDPFRGGYTF.

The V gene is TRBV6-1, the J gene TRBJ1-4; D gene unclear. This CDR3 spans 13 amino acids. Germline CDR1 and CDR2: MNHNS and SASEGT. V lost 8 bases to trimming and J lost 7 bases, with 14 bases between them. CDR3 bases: TGTGCCAGCCAAACACCGCTAGTTGAAAAACTGTTTTTT. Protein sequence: CASQTPLVEKLFF.

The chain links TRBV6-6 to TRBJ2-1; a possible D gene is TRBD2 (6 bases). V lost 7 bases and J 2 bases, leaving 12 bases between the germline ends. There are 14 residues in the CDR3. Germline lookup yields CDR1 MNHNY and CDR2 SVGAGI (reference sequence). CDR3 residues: CASTGTSTYNEQFF. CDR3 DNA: TGTGCCAGCACCGGGACTTCCACCTACAATGAGCAGTTCTTC.